The present T cell receptor beta chain was sequenced within a study of T cell responses to AZD1222 COVID-19 vaccine. The overall study: Pooled together were second doses at about 4 or about 12 weeks.

Points on this clone: Its antigen is unknown.

CDR3 length: 17 amino acids. V lost 0 bases to trimming and J lost 4 bases, with 16 bases between them. Germline CDR1 is PRHDT and CDR2 is FYEKMQ (reference sequence). Broader study findings: Increases in Spike-specific TCR breadth and depth were seen after two AZD1222 doses. Mapped onto spike, vaccine-associated CD4 TCRs spanned it and were dominant at 160-218 and 743-854.

Repertoires were generated with immunoSEQ multiplex PCR, while TCRdb's copy carries only in-frame clones and drops some. The sample includes 99,000 or so clones, about 85% of them seen just once. This receptor was identified in an adult in good health. The starting material was peripheral blood, obtained on day 0 of AZD1222 vaccination. V is TRBV13 and J is TRBJ2-1; D is perhaps TRBD2 (5 bases). Here the CDR3 DNA reads TGTGCCAGCAGCTTAGGCCTCGGGGTAGCGACTTACAATGAGCAGTTCTTC. It codes for CASSLGLGVATYNEQFF. Complete variable domain (other parts from reference TRBV13 and TRBJ2-1): AAGVIQSPRHLIKEKRETATLKCYPIPRHDTVYWYQQGPGQDPQFLISFYEKMQSDKGSIPDRFSAQQFSDYHSELNMSSLELGDSALYFCASSLGLGVATYNEQFFGPGTRLTVL.